The 8 T cell receptor beta chains given below trace back to one sample, sequenced in a study of PD-1 blockade in classical Hodgkin lymphoma. Some clones are missing from TCRdb's copy, which holds only in-frame ones; the method was immunoSEQ multiplex PCR. The repertoire consists of roughly 25,000 clones, with 72% occurring once and the leading ten covering approximately 30%. The sample's time point: cycle 4 day 1 (C4D1), after six to seven weeks of nivolumab. In every patient, relapse followed autologous stem cell transplantation, while exposure to brentuximab vedotin differed. The sample was peripheral blood mononuclear cells (PBMCs), taken before the fourth cycle of nivolumab. Receptors were obtained from a human donor with classical Hodgkin lymphoma.

The gene calls are TRBV6-6 and TRBJ2-7, with 7 bases identical to TRBD1. The CDR3 consists of 12 residues. V was clipped by 6 bases and J by 5 bases; unmatched bases: 4. Germline V CDR1 and CDR2: MNHNY, SVGAGI (reference sequence). CDR3 in amino acids: CASRNRGDEQYF. CDR3 sequence (DNA): TGTGCCAGCAGGAACAGGGGCGACGAGCAGTACTTC.

The rearrangement joins TRBV11-3 to TRBJ2-5; D gene unclear. The V gene's germline CDR1 is SGHNT and CDR2 YENEEA. The V end lost 5 bases, the J end lost 3 bases, and 10 bases lay between the germline ends. The CDR3 is made up of 13 amino acids. CDR3 DNA sequence: TGTGCCAGCAGCAACTCCCCTGAAGAGACCCAGTACTTC. It encodes CASSNSPEETQYF.

This rearrangement joins TRBV6-1 to TRBJ2-3; D not certain. The germline gives CDR1 MNHNS, CDR2 SASEGT. This CDR3 is built from 12 residues. The ends were cut back, 9 bases at V and 2 bases at J, with 9 bases in the middle. As DNA, the CDR3 is TGTGCCAGTTCGACCACCACAGATACGCAGTATTTT. Residues: CASSTTTDTQYF.

The chain links TRBV19 to TRBJ2-3; either TRBD1 or TRBD2 may fit D (6 bases each). Trimming took 6 bases from V and 5 from J, leaving 12 bases between them. Germline assignment: CDR1 LNHDA and CDR2 SQIVND (reference sequence). The CDR3 runs to 13 residues. The CDR3 DNA is TGTGCCAGTAGGGAAGGGGGAGGAGATACGCAGTATTTT. Protein sequence: CASREGGGDTQYF.

The chain carries TRBV21-1 and TRBJ1-5; the table gives TRBD1 as D, unverified against the DNA. TRBV21-1 constitutes a pseudogene. There are 17 residues in the CDR3. The CDR3 loop reads CASSKKRDREGNQPQHF. The CDR3 DNA follows: TGTGCCAGCAGCAAGAAACGGGACAGGGAGGGCAATCAGCCCCAGCATTTT.

This rearrangement joins TRBV27 to TRBJ1-2; 7 bases line up with TRBD1. CDR1 and CDR2 (germline): MNHEY, SMNVEV (reference sequence). This CDR3 is built from 14 residues. With V trimmed by 4 bases and J by 8 bases, 10 bases remained unmatched. CDR3 loop: CASSSADREGGYTF. CDR3 coding DNA: TGTGCCAGCAGTTCCGCAGACAGGGAGGGCGGCTACACCTTC.

The gene calls are TRBV27 and TRBJ1-1; possibly TRBD1 for D (5 bases). This CDR3 has 13 amino acids. From germline, CDR1 is MNHEY and CDR2 SMNVEV (reference sequence). V dropped 6 bases and J dropped 7 bases, with 15 bases sitting between them. The CDR3 protein is CASSYLGQGEAFF. The CDR3 DNA reads as TGTGCCAGCAGCTACTTGGGGCAGGGTGAAGCTTTCTTT.

This chain uses TRBV5-6 with TRBJ2-3, with D tentatively TRBD2 (5 bases). V was shortened by 5 bases and J by 4 bases, with 23 bases between the two germline ends. The CDR3 has 17 residues. Looked up from germline, CDR1 is SGHDT and CDR2 is YYEEEE. CDR3 sequence: CASSTGRRGIIADTQYF. In nucleotides, the CDR3 is TGTGCCAGCAGTACGGGGAGACGGGGTATTATCGCAGATACGCAGTATTTT.